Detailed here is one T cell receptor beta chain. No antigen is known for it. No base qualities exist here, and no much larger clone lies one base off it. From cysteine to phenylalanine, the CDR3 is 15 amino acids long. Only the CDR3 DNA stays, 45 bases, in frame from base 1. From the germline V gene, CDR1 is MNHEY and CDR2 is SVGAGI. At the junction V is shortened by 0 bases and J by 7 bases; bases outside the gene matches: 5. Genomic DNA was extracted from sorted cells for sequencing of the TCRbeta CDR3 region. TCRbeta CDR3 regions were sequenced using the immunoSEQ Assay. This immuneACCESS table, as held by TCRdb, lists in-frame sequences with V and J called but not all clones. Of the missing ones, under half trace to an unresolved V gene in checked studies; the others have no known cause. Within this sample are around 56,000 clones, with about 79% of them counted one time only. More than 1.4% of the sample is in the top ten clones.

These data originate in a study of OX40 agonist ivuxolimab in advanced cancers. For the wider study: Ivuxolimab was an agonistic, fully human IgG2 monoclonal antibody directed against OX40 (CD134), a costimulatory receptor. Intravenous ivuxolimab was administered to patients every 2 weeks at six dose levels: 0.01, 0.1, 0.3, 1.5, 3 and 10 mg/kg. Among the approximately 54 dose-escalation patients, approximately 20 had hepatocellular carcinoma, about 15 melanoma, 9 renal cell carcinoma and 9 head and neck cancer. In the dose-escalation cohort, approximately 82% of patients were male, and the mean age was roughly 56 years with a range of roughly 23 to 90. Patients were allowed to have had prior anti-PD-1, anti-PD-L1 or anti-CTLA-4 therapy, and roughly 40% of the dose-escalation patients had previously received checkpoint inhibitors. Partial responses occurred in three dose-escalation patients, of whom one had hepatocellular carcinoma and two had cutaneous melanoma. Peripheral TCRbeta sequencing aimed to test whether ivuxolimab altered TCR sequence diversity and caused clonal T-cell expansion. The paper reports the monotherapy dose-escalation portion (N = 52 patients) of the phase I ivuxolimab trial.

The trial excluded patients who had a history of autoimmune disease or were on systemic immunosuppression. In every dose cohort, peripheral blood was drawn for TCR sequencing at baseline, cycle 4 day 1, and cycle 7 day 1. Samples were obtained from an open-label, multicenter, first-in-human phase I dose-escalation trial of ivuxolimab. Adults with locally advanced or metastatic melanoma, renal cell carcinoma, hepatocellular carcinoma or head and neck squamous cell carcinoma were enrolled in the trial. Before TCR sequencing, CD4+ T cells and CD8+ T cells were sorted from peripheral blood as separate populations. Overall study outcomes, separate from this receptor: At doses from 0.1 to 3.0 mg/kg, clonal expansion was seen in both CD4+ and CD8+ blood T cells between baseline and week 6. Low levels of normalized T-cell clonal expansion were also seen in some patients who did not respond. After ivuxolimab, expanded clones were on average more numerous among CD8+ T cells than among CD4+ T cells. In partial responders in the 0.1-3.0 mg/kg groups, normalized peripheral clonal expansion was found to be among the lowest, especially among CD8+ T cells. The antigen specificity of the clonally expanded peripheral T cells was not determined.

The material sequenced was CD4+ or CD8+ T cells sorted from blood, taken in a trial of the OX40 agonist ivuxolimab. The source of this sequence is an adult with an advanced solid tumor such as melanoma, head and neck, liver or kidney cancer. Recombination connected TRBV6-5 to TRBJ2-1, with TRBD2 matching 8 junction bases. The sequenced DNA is TGTGCCAGCAGTTACTCCAGCGGGAGAAATAATGAGCAGTTCTTC. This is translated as CASSYSSGRNNEQFF.